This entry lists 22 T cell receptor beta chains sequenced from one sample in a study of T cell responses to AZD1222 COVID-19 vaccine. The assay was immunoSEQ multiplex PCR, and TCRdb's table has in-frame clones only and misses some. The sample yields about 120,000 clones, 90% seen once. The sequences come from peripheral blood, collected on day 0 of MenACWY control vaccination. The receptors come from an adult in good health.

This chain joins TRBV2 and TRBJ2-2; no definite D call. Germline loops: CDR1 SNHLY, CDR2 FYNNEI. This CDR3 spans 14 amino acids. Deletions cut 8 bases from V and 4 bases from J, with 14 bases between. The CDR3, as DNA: TGTGCCAGCCGTCGTGGCAGGACCACCGGGGAGCTGTTTTTT. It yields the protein CASRRGRTTGELFF.

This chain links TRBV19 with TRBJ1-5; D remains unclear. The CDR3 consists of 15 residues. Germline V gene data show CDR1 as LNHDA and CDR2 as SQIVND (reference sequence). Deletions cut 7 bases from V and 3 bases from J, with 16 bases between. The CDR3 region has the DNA TGTGCCAGTAAAAGCGACACGGTGGACAATCAGCCCCAGCATTTT. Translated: CASKSDTVDNQPQHF.

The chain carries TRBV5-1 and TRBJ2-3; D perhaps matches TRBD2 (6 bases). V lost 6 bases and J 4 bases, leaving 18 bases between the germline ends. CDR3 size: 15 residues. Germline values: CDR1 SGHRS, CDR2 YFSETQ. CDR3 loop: CASNDPGRRADTQYF. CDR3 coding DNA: TGCGCCAGCAATGATCCCGGGCGGAGGGCAGATACGCAGTATTTT.

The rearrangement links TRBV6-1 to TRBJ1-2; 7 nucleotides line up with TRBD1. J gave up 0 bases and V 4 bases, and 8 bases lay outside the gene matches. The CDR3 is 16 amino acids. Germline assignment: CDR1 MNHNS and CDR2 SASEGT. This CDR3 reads CASSAGQIPSNYGYTF. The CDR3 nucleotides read TGTGCCAGCAGTGCGGGACAGATACCCTCTAACTATGGCTACACCTTC.

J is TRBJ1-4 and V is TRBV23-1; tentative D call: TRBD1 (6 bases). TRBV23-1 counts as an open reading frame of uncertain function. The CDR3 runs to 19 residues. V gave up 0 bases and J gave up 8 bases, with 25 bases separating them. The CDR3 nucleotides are TGCGCCAGCAGTCAATCAGGGTCTTTCCCCAGGGGCATAACGGAAAAACTGTTTTTT. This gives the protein CASSQSGSFPRGITEKLFF.

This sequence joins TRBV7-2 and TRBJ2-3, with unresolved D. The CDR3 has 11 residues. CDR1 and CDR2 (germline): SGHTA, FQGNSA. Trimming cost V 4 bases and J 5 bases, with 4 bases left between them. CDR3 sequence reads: CASSSQDTQYF. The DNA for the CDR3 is TGTGCCAGCAGCTCGCAAGATACGCAGTATTTT.

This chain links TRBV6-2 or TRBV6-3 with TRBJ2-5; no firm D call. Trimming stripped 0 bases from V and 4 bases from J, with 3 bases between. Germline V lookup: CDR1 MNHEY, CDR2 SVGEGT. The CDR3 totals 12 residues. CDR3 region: CASSYSTETQYF. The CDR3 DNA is TGTGCCAGCAGTTACTCGACAGAGACCCAGTACTTC.

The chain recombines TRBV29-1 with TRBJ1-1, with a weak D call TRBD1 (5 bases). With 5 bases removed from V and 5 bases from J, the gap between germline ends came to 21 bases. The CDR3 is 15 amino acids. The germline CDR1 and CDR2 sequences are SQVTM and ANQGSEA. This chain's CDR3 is CSVYPQGGVRTEAFF. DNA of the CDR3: TGCAGCGTTTATCCCCAGGGTGGGGTGCGGACTGAAGCTTTCTTT. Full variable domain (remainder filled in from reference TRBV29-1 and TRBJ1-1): SAVISQKPSRDICQRGTSLTIQCQVDSQVTMMFWYRQQPGQSLTLIATANQGSEATYESGFVIDKFPISRPNLTFSTLTVSNMSPEDSSIYLCSVYPQGGVRTEAFFGQGTRLTVV.

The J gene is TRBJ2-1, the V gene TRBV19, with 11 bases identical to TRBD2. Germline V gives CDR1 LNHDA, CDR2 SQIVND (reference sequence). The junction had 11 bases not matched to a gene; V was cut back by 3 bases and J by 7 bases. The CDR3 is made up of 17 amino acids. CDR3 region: CASSMRTSGSQGNEQFF. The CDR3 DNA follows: TGTGCCAGTAGTATGCGGACTAGCGGGTCCCAGGGGAATGAGCAGTTCTTC.

The CDR3 DNA is TGTGCCAGCAGCGATGGACAGGGGGCTGGGAACACTGAAGCTTTCTTT. This sequence encodes CASSDGQGAGNTEAFF. The chain joins TRBV2 to TRBJ1-1, with 11 bases fitting TRBD1. This CDR3 region has 16 residues. The germline V gene has CDR1 SNHLY and CDR2 FYNNEI. V was clipped by 6 bases and J by 1 base; unmatched bases: 7.

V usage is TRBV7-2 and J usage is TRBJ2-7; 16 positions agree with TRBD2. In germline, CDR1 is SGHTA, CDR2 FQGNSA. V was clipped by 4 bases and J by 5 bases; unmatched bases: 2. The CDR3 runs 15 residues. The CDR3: CASSWGLAGGDEQYF. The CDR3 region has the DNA TGTGCCAGCAGCTGGGGACTAGCGGGAGGGGACGAGCAGTACTTC.

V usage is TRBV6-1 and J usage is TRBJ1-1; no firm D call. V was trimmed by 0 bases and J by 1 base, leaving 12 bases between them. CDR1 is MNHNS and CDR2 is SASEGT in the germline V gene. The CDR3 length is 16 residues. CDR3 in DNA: TGTGCCAGCAGTGAAGCCCTCGGGTATCCGAACACTGAAGCTTTCTTT. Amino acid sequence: CASSEALGYPNTEAFF.

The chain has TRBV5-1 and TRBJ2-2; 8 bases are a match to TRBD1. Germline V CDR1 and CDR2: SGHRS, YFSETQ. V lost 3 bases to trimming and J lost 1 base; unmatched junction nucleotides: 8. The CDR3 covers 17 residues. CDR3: CASSSPLGQGNTGELFF. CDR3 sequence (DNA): TGCGCCAGCAGCTCGCCCCTCGGACAGGGGAACACCGGGGAGCTGTTTTTT.

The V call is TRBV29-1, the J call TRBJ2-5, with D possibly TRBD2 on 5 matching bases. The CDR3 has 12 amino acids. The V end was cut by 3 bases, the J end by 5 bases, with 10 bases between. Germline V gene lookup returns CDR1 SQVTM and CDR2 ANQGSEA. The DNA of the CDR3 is TGCAGCGTTGAGGTACCGGGGGAGACCCAGTACTTC. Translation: CSVEVPGETQYF.

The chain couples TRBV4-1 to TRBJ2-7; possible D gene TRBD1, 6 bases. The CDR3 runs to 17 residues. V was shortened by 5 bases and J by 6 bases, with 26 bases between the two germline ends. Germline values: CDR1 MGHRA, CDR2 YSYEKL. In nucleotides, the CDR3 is TGCGCCAGCAGCTTGCAGGACAGCCAATTTACCCCCCTCGAGCAGTACTTC. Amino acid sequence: CASSLQDSQFTPLEQYF.

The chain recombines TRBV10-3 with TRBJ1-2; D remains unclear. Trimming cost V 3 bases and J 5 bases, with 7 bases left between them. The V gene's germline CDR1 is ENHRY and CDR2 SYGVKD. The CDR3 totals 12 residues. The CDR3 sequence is CAISDPKYGYTF. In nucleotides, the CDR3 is TGTGCCATCAGTGATCCGAAATATGGCTACACCTTC.

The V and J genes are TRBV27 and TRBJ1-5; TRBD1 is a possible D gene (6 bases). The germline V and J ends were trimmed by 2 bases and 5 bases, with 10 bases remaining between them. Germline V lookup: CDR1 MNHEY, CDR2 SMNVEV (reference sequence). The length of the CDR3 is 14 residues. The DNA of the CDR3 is TGTGCCAGCAGTTTAGGACAGACCTATCAGCCCCAGCATTTT. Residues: CASSLGQTYQPQHF.

The CDR3 DNA reads TGTGCCAGCAGCCGCAGGGGATACACCGGGGAGCTGTTTTTT. Amino acids: CASSRRGYTGELFF. This sequence joins TRBV3-1 (or the pseudogene TRBV3-2) and TRBJ2-2, with a tentative D call TRBD1 (6 bases). The CDR3 loop spans 14 amino acids. Germline CDR1 LGHDT, CDR2 YNNKEL (reference sequence). The V end lost 4 bases, the J end lost 3 bases, and 9 bases lay between the germline ends.

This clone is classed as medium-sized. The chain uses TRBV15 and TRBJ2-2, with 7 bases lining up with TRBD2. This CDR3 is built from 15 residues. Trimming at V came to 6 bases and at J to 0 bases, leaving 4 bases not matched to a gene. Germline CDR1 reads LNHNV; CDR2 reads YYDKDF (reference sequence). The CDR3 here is CATRARESNTGELFF. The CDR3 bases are TGTGCCACCAGAGCGCGGGAGTCGAACACCGGGGAGCTGTTTTTT.

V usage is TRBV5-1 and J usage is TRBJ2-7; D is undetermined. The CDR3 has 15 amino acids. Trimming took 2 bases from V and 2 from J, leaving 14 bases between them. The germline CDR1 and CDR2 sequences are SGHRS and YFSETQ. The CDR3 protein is CASSFMGRRTYEQYV. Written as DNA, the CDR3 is TGCGCCAGCAGCTTTATGGGTCGCAGGACCTACGAGCAGTACGTC.

This CDR3 is CASSMGTGLDQYF. CDR3 nucleotide sequence: TGTGCCAGCAGTATGGGGACAGGGCTCGACCAGTACTTC. The chain uses TRBV12-3 or TRBV12-4 and TRBJ2-5; 9 bases align to TRBD1. Unmatched junction bases numbered 8, after V lost 5 bases and J lost 10 bases. This CDR3 comprises 13 residues.

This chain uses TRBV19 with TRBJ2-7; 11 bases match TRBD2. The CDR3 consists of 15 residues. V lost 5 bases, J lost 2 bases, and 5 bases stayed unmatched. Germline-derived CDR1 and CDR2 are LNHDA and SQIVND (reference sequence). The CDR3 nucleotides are TGTGCCAGTAGTTGGGATAGCGGGAGGGCCTACGAGCAGTACTTC. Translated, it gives CASSWDSGRAYEQYF.